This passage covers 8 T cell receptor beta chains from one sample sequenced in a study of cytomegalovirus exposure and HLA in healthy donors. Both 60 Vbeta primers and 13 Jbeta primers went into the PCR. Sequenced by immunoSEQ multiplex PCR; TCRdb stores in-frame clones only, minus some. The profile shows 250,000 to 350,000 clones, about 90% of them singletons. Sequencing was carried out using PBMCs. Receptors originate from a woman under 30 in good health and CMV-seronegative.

The CDR3 nucleotides are TGCAGCGTTCGGGCAGGGGGAAATGAGCAGTTCTTC. It is translated as CSVRAGGNEQFF. The rearrangement links TRBV29-1 to TRBJ2-1; 7 bases match TRBD1. V lost 5 bases, J lost 7 bases, and 5 bases stayed unmatched. Germline values: CDR1 SQVTM, CDR2 ANQGSEA. This CDR3 has 12 residues.

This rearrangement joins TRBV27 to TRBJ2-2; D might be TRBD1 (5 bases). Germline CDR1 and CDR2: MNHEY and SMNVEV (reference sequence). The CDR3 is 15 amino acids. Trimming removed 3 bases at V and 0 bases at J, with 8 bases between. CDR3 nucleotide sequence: TGTGCCAGCAGTTTCAGGGTCGCGAACACCGGGGAGCTGTTTTTT. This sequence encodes CASSFRVANTGELFF.

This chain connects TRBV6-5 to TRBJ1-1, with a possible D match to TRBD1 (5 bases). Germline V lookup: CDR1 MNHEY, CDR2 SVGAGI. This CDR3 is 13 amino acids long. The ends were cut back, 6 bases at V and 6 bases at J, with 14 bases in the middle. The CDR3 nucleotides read TGTGCCAGCAGCAAGGGGTCCCCTCCTGAAGCTTTCTTT. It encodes CASSKGSPPEAFF.

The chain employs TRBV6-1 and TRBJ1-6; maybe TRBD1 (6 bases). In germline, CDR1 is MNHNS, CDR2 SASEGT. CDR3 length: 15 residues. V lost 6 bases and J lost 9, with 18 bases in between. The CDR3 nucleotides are TGTGCCAGCAGGGAACCCCGCCAACAGGGTTCACCCCTCCACTTT. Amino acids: CASREPRQQGSPLHF.

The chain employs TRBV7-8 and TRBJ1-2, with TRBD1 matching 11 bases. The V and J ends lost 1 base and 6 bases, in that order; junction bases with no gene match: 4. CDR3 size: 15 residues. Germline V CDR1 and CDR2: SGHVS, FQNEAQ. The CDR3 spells CASSLVGTGGNGYTF. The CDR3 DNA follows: TGTGCCAGCAGCTTAGTAGGGACAGGGGGTAATGGCTACACCTTC.

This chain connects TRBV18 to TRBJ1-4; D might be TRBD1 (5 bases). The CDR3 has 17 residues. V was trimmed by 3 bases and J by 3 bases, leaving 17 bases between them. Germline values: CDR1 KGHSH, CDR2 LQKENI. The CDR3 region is CASSPMQGLIANEKLFF. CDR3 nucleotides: TGTGCCAGCTCACCCATGCAGGGCCTCATAGCTAATGAAAAACTGTTTTTT.

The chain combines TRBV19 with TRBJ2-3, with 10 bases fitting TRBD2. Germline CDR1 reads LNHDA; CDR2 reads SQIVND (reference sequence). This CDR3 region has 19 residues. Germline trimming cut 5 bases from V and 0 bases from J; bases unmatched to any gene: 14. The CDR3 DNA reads TGTGCCAGTAGTCGCAGGGGAGGAGCGGGGGGGACTAGCACAGATACGCAGTATTTT. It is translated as CASSRRGGAGGTSTDTQYF.

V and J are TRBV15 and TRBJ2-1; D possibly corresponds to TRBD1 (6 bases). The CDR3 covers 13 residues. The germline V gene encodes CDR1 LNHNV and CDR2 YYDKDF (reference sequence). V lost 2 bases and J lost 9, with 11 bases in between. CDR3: CATSRSTGFEQFF. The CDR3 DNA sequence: TGTGCCACCAGCAGATCAACAGGGTTTGAGCAGTTCTTC.